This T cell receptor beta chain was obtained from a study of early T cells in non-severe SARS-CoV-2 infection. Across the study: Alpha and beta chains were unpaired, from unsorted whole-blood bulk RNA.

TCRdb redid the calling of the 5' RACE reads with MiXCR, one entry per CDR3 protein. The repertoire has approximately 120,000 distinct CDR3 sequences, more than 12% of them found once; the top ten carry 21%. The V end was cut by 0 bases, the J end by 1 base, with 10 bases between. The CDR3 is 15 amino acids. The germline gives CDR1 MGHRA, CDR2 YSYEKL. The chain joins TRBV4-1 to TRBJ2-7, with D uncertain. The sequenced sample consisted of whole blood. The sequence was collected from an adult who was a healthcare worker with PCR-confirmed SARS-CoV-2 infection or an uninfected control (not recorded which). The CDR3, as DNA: TGCGCCAGCAGCCAAGAAACATCCATTTCCTACGAGCAGTACTTC. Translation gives CASSQETSISYEQYF.